This T cell receptor beta chain was sequenced during a study of shared clonotypes between healthy human individuals. Study observations and caveats: Only blood samples were collected, and tissue repertoires likely differ.

Turning to this clone: Its target is not known.

Germline V gives CDR1 SGHVS, CDR2 FNYEAQ. V was cut by 0 bases and J by 8 bases, with 8 bases left in between. This CDR3 contains 13 residues. Repertoires were generated with immunoSEQ multiplex PCR, while TCRdb's copy carries only in-frame clones and drops some. The sample has 1,400,000 or so clones, 97% to 99% seen once. The rearrangement uses TRBV7-6 and TRBJ1-3; no definite D call. This clonotype was sampled from a man aged 25 to 45 in good health. The specimen sequenced was naive CD4+ T cells sorted from blood. Subset noted: CD45RA+ positively selected. The CDR3 coding sequence is TGTGCCAGCAGCTTAGCCACCACGGACACCATATATTTT. This gives the protein CASSLATTDTIYF.